The subject of this entry is one T cell receptor beta chain. The CDR3 has 12 residues. CDR1 is LGHDT, CDR2 YNNKEL, per germline (reference sequence). TCR beta cDNA was made by 5'RACE template switching with UMIs. Using the 5' RACE reads, TCRdb records one entry per CDR3 protein without DNA. The sample holds roughly 380,000 distinct CDR3 sequences. The data derive from a study of T cells expressing NK-cell markers. Study-wide context: Investigators obtained TCR beta repertoires from sorted CD3+CD56+NKG2C+, CD3+CD56+NKG2C- and CD3+CD56-NKG2C+ T cells.

The V and J genes are TRBV3-1 and TRBJ2-3; TCRdb outputs TRBD2, but without DNA this stays unchecked. Sequencing was carried out using blood T cells: a sorted CD56 or NKG2C T cell subset, CD4+ or CD8+ T cells, or bulk PBMC T cells (not recorded which). The TCR originated in a man between 18 and 69 years old in good health. The CDR3 loop reads CASSRGTSGGYF.